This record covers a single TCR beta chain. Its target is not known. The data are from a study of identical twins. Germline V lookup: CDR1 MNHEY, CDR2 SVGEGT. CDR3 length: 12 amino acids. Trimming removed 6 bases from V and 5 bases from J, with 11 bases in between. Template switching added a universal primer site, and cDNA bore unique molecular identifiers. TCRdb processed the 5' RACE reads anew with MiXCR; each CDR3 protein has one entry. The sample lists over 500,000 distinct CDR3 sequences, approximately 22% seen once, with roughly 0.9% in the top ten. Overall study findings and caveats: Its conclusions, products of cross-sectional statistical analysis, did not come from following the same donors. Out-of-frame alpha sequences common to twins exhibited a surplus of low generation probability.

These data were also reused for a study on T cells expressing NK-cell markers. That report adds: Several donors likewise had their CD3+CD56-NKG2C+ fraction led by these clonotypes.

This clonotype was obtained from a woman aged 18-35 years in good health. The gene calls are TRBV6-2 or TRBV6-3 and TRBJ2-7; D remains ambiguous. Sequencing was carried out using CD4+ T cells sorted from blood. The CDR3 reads CASREMVDEQYF. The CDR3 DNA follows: TGTGCCAGCAGAGAAATGGTCGACGAGCAGTACTTC.